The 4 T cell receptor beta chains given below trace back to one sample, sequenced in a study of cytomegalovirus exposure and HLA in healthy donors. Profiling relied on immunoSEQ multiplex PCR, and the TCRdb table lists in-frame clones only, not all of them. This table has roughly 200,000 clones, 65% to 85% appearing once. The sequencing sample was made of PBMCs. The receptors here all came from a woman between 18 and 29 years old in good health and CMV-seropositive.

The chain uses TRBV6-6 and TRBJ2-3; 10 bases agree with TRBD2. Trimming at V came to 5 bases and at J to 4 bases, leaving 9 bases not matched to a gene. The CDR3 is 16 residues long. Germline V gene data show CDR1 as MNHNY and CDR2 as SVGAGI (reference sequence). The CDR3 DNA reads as TGTGCCAGCAGTCCATTTGTAGCGGGGGGCCCAGATACGCAGTATTTT. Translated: CASSPFVAGGPDTQYF.

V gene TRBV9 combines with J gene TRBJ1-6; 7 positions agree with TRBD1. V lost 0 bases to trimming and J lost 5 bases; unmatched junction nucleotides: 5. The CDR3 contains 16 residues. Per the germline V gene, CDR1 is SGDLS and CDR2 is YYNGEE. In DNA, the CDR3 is TGTGCCAGCAGCGTAGGTACAGGGGCTAATAATTCACCCCTCCACTTT. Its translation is CASSVGTGANNSPLHF.

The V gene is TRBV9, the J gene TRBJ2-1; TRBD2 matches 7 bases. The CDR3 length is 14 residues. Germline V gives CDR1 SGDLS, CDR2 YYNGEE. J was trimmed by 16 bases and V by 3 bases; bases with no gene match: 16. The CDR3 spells CASSGRDYLSKVFF. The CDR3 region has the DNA TGTGCCAGCAGCGGGCGGGACTACCTTTCAAAAGTTTTCTTC.

The CDR3 reads CASTRLGQSNQPQHF. The CDR3 DNA reads TGTGCCAGTACTAGATTAGGACAGAGCAATCAGCCCCAGCATTTT. V usage is TRBV19 and J usage is TRBJ1-5; D is perhaps TRBD1 (6 bases). Trimming shortened V by 7 bases and J by 1 base, and 14 bases separated the two germline ends. Germline lookup yields CDR1 LNHDA and CDR2 SQIVND (reference sequence). The CDR3 is 15 residues long.